What follows is one T cell receptor beta chain and its context. Its cognate antigen is unknown. Researchers ran the PCR with 60 Vbeta and 13 Jbeta primers. Here immunoSEQ multiplex PCR was the method, and the copy in TCRdb shows in-frame clones only, minus some. The sample yields 150,000 to 200,000 clones, around 81% seen once. The data derive from a study of cytomegalovirus exposure and HLA in healthy donors. General observations from the study: Certain sequence variants were highly shared and formed a cluster, and this cluster was likely a sequencing artifact. Across donors, presence/absence analyses took sequencing depth to be roughly uniform. Rare sequences made up most TCRs, while some public TCRs were found in many donors. Reportedly, fewer N-insertions than the 666-donor mean appeared in an Asian-associated ancestry cluster in a later analysis.

Sequenced input: PBMCs. This sequence originates from a woman between 18 and 30 years old in good health and CMV-seropositive.

The CDR3 region is CASSFRDRGQNEQFF. In DNA form, the CDR3 reads TGTGCCAGCAGCTTCCGGGACAGGGGGCAAAATGAGCAGTTCTTC. V gene TRBV7-3 combines with J gene TRBJ2-1; 12 bases fit TRBD1. Germline CDR1 reads SGHTA; CDR2 reads FQGTGA. The V and J ends lost 3 bases and 7 bases, in that order; junction bases with no gene match: 4. This CDR3 spans 15 amino acids.